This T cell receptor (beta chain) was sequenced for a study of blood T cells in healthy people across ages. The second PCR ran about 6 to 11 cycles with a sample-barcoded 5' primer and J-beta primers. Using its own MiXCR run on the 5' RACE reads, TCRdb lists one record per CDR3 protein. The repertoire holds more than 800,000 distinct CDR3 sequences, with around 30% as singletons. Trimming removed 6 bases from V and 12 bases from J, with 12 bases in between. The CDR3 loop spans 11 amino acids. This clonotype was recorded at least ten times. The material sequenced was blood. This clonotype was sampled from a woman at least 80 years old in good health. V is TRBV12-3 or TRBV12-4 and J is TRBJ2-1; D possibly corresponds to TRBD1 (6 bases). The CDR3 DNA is TGTGCCAGCAGGCTCCGAGGGGGGCAGTTCTTC. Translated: CASRLRGGQFF.